One sample yielded the 13 T cell receptor beta chains listed below, sequenced in a study of cytomegalovirus exposure and HLA in healthy donors. In the PCR, 60 Vbeta and 13 Jbeta primers were used. Generated by immunoSEQ multiplex PCR, the TCRdb table keeps only in-frame clones and is missing some. The sample records some 130,000 clones, just over 70% being singletons. Source material: PBMCs. These receptors were collected from a woman aged 60-70 years in good health and CMV-seropositive.

V is TRBV5-1 and J is TRBJ1-6, with D perhaps TRBD1 (5 bases). V was shortened by 0 bases and J by 10 bases, with 14 bases between the two germline ends. The CDR3 sequence is 15 residues long. Germline lookup yields CDR1 SGHRS and CDR2 YFSETQ. The CDR3 DNA follows: TGCGCCAGCAGCTTGGGAGGCAGGGAGGACTCACCCCTCCACTTT. As protein: CASSLGGREDSPLHF. The full variable domain, with the rest looked up from reference TRBV5-1 and TRBJ1-6, is KAGVTQTPRYLIKTRGQQVTLSCSPISGHRSVSWYQQTPGQGLQFLFEYFSETQRNKGNFPGRFSGRQFSNSRSEMNVSTLELGDSALYLCASSLGGREDSPLHFGNGTRLTVT.

CDR3 sequence (DNA): TGTGCCAGCGAGCTTGGTGGTCAGCCCCAGCATTTT. It specifies CASELGGQPQHF. This chain connects TRBV2 to TRBJ1-5; D unresolved. The CDR3 runs 12 residues. V lost 8 bases, J lost 6 bases, and 11 bases lay in between. Germline V gives CDR1 SNHLY, CDR2 FYNNEI. The full variable domain, with the rest looked up from reference TRBV2 and TRBJ1-5, is EPEVTQTPSHQVTQMGQEVILRCVPISNHLYFYWYRQILGQKVEFLVSFYNNEISEKSEIFDDQFSVERPDGSNFTLKIRSTKLEDSAMYFCASELGGQPQHFGDGTRLSIL.

The rearrangement uses TRBV19 and TRBJ1-2; D ambiguous. CDR1 is LNHDA and CDR2 is SQIVND in the germline V gene (reference sequence). The V gene lost 3 bases and the J gene lost 3 bases, with 11 bases spanning the gap. This CDR3 has 14 residues. This chain's CDR3 is CASSMSDQDYGYTF. The CDR3 coding sequence is TGTGCCAGTAGTATGTCGGATCAGGACTATGGCTACACCTTC.

This rearrangement joins TRBV9 to TRBJ1-1; D not certain. The CDR3 loop spans 14 amino acids. In germline, CDR1 is SGDLS, CDR2 YYNGEE. Trimming took off 1 base at V and 0 bases at J, with 7 bases between the two ends. As DNA, the CDR3 is TGTGCCAGCAGCGTAAACAGCCTGAACACTGAAGCTTTCTTT. This sequence encodes CASSVNSLNTEAFF.

This clone is medium-sized (0.01 to 0.1%). The chain has TRBV10-2 and TRBJ2-7; D unclear. Per the germline V gene, CDR1 is WSHSY and CDR2 is SAAADI. CDR3 length equals 15 residues. Trimming removed 6 bases at V and 2 bases at J, with 17 bases between. The CDR3 bases are TGCGCCAGCAGGAACATTAGGAGTACGACCTACGAGCAGTACTTC. Translated, it gives CASRNIRSTTYEQYF.

The CDR3 is CASSLTGGGNQPQHF. CDR3 DNA: TGTGCCAGCTCCCTCACAGGGGGAGGCAATCAGCCCCAGCATTTT. The chain employs TRBV18 and TRBJ1-5; 8 bases line up with TRBD1. V was pared by 6 bases and J by 2 bases, with 6 bases of the junction left unmatched. Looked up from germline, CDR1 is KGHSH and CDR2 is LQKENI. This CDR3 has 15 amino acids.

The rearrangement joins TRBV20-1 to TRBJ1-1, with TRBD1 matching 9 bases. This CDR3 comprises 11 residues. J lost 11 bases, V lost 5 bases, and 6 bases had no gene match. Germline V lookup: CDR1 DFQATT, CDR2 SNEGSKA (reference sequence). CDR3: CSAPDRGRAFF. The CDR3 bases are TGCAGTGCTCCGGACAGGGGTAGGGCTTTCTTT.

This chain connects TRBV29-1 to TRBJ1-2; 9 nucleotides line up with TRBD1. The V gene end was trimmed by 7 bases and the J gene end by 8 bases; junction bases not matched to a gene: 17. Germline V lookup: CDR1 SQVTM, CDR2 ANQGSEA. The CDR3 has 15 amino acids. The CDR3 is CSATLPRDRVRGYTF. CDR3 DNA: TGCAGCGCCACCCTACCCCGGGACAGGGTTCGAGGCTACACCTTC.

The chain has TRBV15 and TRBJ2-2; TRBD1 is a possible D gene (6 bases). The germline V gene encodes CDR1 LNHNV and CDR2 YYDKDF (reference sequence). This CDR3 contains 14 residues. V was trimmed by 4 bases and J by 7 bases, leaving 13 bases between them. This CDR3 reads CATSKGQPVGELFF. CDR3 bases: TGTGCCACCAGCAAAGGACAGCCAGTCGGGGAGCTGTTTTTT.

V and J are TRBV7-3 and TRBJ2-5; D ambiguous. Germline V gene data show CDR1 as SGHTA and CDR2 as FQGTGA. The CDR3 has 13 residues. Between the trimmed V and J ends, which lost 4 bases and 1 base, there was a span of 7 bases. The CDR3 coding sequence is TGTGCCAGCAGCTACAGTATCCAAGAGACCCAGTACTTC. This codes for CASSYSIQETQYF. Using reference TRBV7-3 and TRBJ2-5 for the parts outside the CDR3, the full variable domain is GAGVSQTPSNKVTEKGKYVELRCDPISGHTALYWYRQSLGQGPEFLIYFQGTGAADDSGLPNDRFFAVRPEGSVSTLKIQRTERGDSAVYLCASSYSIQETQYFGPGTRLLVL.

The chain carries TRBV9 and TRBJ1-4; 8 bases map to TRBD1. With V trimmed by 3 bases and J by 8 bases, 12 bases remained unmatched. Germline loops: CDR1 SGDLS, CDR2 YYNGEE. The CDR3 sequence is 16 residues long. The CDR3 region is CASSARQGNGEEKLFF. CDR3 coding DNA: TGTGCCAGCAGCGCGCGACAGGGGAATGGGGAAGAAAAACTGTTTTTT.

The J gene is TRBJ1-2, the V gene TRBV10-3, with D maybe TRBD1 (6 bases). V gave up 9 bases and J gave up 3 bases, with 11 bases separating them. The CDR3 consists of 12 residues. The germline gives CDR1 ENHRY, CDR2 SYGVKD. The CDR3 loop is CAMGAGDYGYTF. The CDR3 DNA is TGTGCCATGGGGGCAGGGGACTATGGCTACACCTTC.

This clone has a handful of counts. The chain joins TRBV5-1 to TRBJ2-1; TRBD2 aligns across 9 bases. The CDR3 is made up of 15 amino acids. Trimming removed 1 base from V and 5 bases from J; junction bases left unmatched: 4. Germline CDR1 reads SGHRS; CDR2 reads YFSETQ. In DNA form, the CDR3 reads TGCGCCAGCAGCTTGTCGGTAGCGGGGGACAATGAGCAGTTCTTC. It encodes CASSLSVAGDNEQFF.